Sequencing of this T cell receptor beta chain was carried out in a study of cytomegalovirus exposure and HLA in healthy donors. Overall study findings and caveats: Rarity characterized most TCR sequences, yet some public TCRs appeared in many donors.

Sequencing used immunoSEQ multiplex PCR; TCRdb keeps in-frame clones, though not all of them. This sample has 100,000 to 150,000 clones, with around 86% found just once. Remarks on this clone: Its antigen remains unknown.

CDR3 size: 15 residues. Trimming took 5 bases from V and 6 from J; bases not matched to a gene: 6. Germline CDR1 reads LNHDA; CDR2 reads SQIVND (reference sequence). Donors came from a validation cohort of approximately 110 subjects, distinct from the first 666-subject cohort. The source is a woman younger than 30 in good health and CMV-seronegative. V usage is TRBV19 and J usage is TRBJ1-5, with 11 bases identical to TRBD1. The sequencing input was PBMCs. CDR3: CASSLRTGGSQPQHF. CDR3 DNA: TGTGCCAGTAGTCTACGGACAGGGGGCTCTCAGCCCCAGCATTTT.